The clone carrying this T cell receptor beta chain was recorded only once. Its matching antigen is unknown. Cultured CD4+ T-cell DNA underwent Oncomine TCR Beta short-read sequencing. TCRdb processed the PCR reads anew with MiXCR; each CDR3 protein has one entry. The repertoire includes about 19,000 distinct CDR3 sequences, just over 60% of them detected once, and about 8.2% sits in the top ten. Treatment of the sample: roughly 10-day PBMC culture with coronavirus spike peptide pools or control peptides (ViraFEST assay). This record belongs to a study of vaccination and CD4 T cells after COVID-19. Regarding the study as a whole: Convalescent patients had a median about 88% of post-vaccine SARS-CoV-2-reactive clones that were detected only after vaccination, not before it.

J gave up 6 bases and V 8 bases, and 14 bases lay outside the gene matches. The CDR3 is 16 amino acids. Per germline, CDR1 MNHEY and CDR2 SMNVEV (reference sequence). The chain joins TRBV27 to TRBJ2-2, with TRBD2 identical over 8 bases. The source is a human donor who had recovered from COVID-19. The specimen sequenced was CD4+ T cells from blood, cultured in vitro. CDR3 protein: CASPGTRFVESGELFF. CDR3 DNA sequence: TGTGCCAGCCCAGGGACTAGATTTGTGGAGTCCGGGGAGCTGTTTTTT.